The 30 T cell receptor beta chains reported below all come from one sample, sequenced in a study of read filtering for tumor transcriptome and immune sequencing. The library was built from about 400 ng RNA with molecular barcoded adaptors for alpha/delta and beta/gamma chains. MiXCR was run by TCRdb on the reads, yielding one entry per CDR3 protein. The sample contains tens of thousands of distinct CDR3 sequences, about 18% of which appear only once. Specimen: a population of CD138-negative cells sorted from bone marrow. These receptors were taken from a donor at least 40 years old with multiple myeloma.

Concerning this clonotype: A much bigger clone sits one base away, suggesting this may be a read error. V usage is TRBV18 and J usage is TRBJ1-1, with D perhaps TRBD1 (6 bases). This CDR3 is built from 15 residues. The V end was cut by 6 bases, the J end by 2 bases, with 16 bases between. Per the germline V gene, CDR1 is KGHSH and CDR2 is LQKENI. Written as DNA, the CDR3 is TGTGCCAGCTCTCTACAGTCAGGGGTAAACACTGAAGCTTTCTTT. This translates into CASSLQSGVNTEAFF.

This clonotype was seen many times. The chain links TRBV28 to TRBJ2-1; TRBD2 might be the D (5 bases). The ends were cut back, 6 bases at V and 3 bases at J, with 15 bases in the middle. Germline CDR1 MDHEN, CDR2 SYDVKM. This CDR3 region has 15 residues. The CDR3 region has the DNA TGTGCCAGCAGCGCTAGAGGGCTATTCTACAATGAGCAGTTCTTC. This codes for CASSARGLFYNEQFF.

About this clonotype: Since a far larger clone is one base different, this is likely a read error. This sequence joins TRBV12-3 or TRBV12-4 and TRBJ1-1; D possibly corresponds to TRBD1 (5 bases). The CDR3 runs to 14 residues. Trimming pared 2 bases from V and 3 bases from J, leaving 10 bases between. CDR3 sequence (DNA): TGTGCCAGCAGTTTATCCGGGGGGGACACTGAAGCTTTCTTT. This sequence encodes CASSLSGGDTEAFF.

The sample holds many counts of this clonotype. The gene calls are TRBV20-1 and TRBJ2-5, with 8 nucleotides matching TRBD2. CDR3 length: 16 amino acids. With 3 bases clipped from V and 0 bases from J, the junction kept 9 bases outside the gene matches. Germline V gene sequence: CDR1 DFQATT, CDR2 SNEGSKA (reference sequence). The CDR3 reads CSARSSNSGDQETQYF. In DNA, the CDR3 is TGCAGTGCTAGGTCCTCGAATAGCGGGGACCAAGAGACCCAGTACTTC.

Concerning this clonotype: One end of the junction fails to match germline, which may point to a read error. The gene calls are TRBV13 and TRBJ2-1; 10 bases agree with TRBD2. Germline-derived CDR1 and CDR2 are PRHDT and FYEKMQ (reference sequence). CDR3 size: 15 residues. The DNA for the CDR3 is TGCGCCAGCAGCTGGACTAGCGGCAGCTACAATGAGCAGTTCTTC. Encoded protein: CASSWTSGSYNEQFF.

This clonotype appeared many times. This chain uses TRBV12-3 or TRBV12-4 with TRBJ1-2; D remains unclear. The germline V and J ends were trimmed by 5 bases and 7 bases, with 17 bases remaining between them. The CDR3 is 14 amino acids. The CDR3 is CASSKGPKGSGYTF. The CDR3 DNA reads TGTGCCAGCAGTAAAGGACCAAAGGGCTCTGGCTACACCTTC.

To note about this clonotype: A much larger clonotype is one base distant, so this may be a read error. This sequence joins TRBV20-1 and TRBJ1-2; D is undetermined. The germline V gene encodes CDR1 DFQATT and CDR2 SNEGSKA (reference sequence). CDR3 length: 16 amino acids. As DNA, the CDR3 is TGCATTGCTAGAGGGCCCCAGGCAGCAGCTAACTATGGCTACACCTTC. Its protein is CIARGPQAAANYGYTF.

Ten or more counts support this clonotype. The CDR3 coding sequence is TGTGCCAGCAGCCAAGGACTAGGGGAGACCCAGTACTTC. Translated: CASSQGLGETQYF. This chain links TRBV3-1 with TRBJ2-5; D is possibly TRBD2 (6 bases). V lost 1 base and J 5 bases, leaving 8 bases between the germline ends. CDR1 and CDR2 from the germline V gene are LGHDT and YNNKEL (reference sequence). This CDR3 spans 13 amino acids.

This clonotype occurred many times. V gene TRBV6-5 combines with J gene TRBJ2-3; no clear D. V was shortened by 6 bases and J by 1 base, with 5 bases between the two germline ends. Germline CDR1 and CDR2: MNHEY and SVGAGI. This CDR3 region has 12 residues. As DNA, the CDR3 is TGTGCCAGCAGCCCGGGCACAGATACGCAGTATTTT. As protein: CASSPGTDTQYF.

The table lists this clonotype with many counts. The chain combines TRBV15 with TRBJ2-5, with D hard to call. V gave up 1 base and J gave up 5 bases, with 2 bases separating them. Germline V gene data show CDR1 as LNHNV and CDR2 as YYDKDF (reference sequence). The CDR3 is 11 residues long. CDR3 sequence reads: CATSRGETQYF. CDR3 sequence (DNA): TGTGCCACCAGCAGAGGGGAGACCCAGTACTTC. Based on the CDR3 plus reference TRBV15 and TRBJ2-5, the full variable domain is DAMVIQNPRYQVTQFGKPVTLSCSQTLNHNVMYWYQQKSSQAPKLLFHYYDKDFNNEADTPDNFQSRRPNTSFCFLDIRSPGLGDTAMYLCATSRGETQYFGPGTRLLVL.

This clonotype was observed at least ten times. V usage is TRBV4-1 and J usage is TRBJ2-7, with TRBD2 as a possible D gene (5 bases). This CDR3 is 16 amino acids long. V lost 4 bases and J lost 7, with 23 bases in between. Germline CDR1 and CDR2: MGHRA and YSYEKL. The CDR3 spells CASSLLQVAFGGEQYF. The CDR3 DNA reads TGCGCCAGCAGCCTGCTCCAGGTCGCGTTCGGCGGGGAGCAGTACTTC.

This clonotype was observed many times. The chain carries TRBV12-3 or TRBV12-4 and TRBJ2-3, with D hard to call. Trimming removed 4 bases at V and 0 bases at J, with 11 bases between. The CDR3 contains 15 residues. CDR3 residues: CASSSRTVSTDTQYF. CDR3 DNA sequence: TGTGCCAGCAGTTCCAGGACGGTTAGCACAGATACGCAGTATTTT.

As regards this clonotype: The CDR3 carries no conserved terminal phenylalanine or tryptophan, so it likely arises from a read error. The J gene is TRBJ1-1, the V gene TRBV5-1; no definite D call. Between the trimmed V and J ends, which lost 4 bases and 0 bases, there was a span of 16 bases. Germline-derived CDR1 and CDR2 are SGHRS and YFSETQ. The CDR3 has 16 residues. In DNA, the CDR3 is TGCGCCAGCAGCCTGGGCCTAGCAGTCATGAACACTGAAGCTTTCTCT. Residues: CASSLGLAVMNTEAFS.

At least ten counts were recorded for this clonotype. J is TRBJ2-5 and V is TRBV5-1, with D possibly being TRBD2 (5 bases). Germline assignment: CDR1 SGHRS and CDR2 YFSETQ. Deletions cut 0 bases from V and 3 bases from J, with 9 bases between. The CDR3 extends over 14 amino acids. The CDR3 here is CASSLVGVKETQYF. As DNA, the CDR3 is TGCGCCAGCAGCTTGGTCGGGGTGAAAGAGACCCAGTACTTC. Full variable domain (rest looked up from reference TRBV5-1 and TRBJ2-5): KAGVTQTPRYLIKTRGQQVTLSCSPISGHRSVSWYQQTPGQGLQFLFEYFSETQRNKGNFPGRFSGRQFSNSRSEMNVSTLELGDSALYLCASSLVGVKETQYFGPGTRLLVL.

This clonotype came up many times. The chain uses TRBV20-1 and TRBJ2-3; a weak D match, TRBD2 (6 bases). V lost 1 base and J 2 bases, leaving 19 bases between the germline ends. Per germline, CDR1 DFQATT and CDR2 SNEGSKA (reference sequence). CDR3 length: 17 amino acids. CDR3 nucleotides: TGCAGTGCTAGAGGTGGGGCCCAGCGGGTAAACACAGATACGCAGTATTTT. Its protein product is CSARGGAQRVNTDTQYF.

Ten or more counts support this clonotype. A much larger clonotype is one base distant, so this may be a read error. The rearrangement uses TRBV7-8 and TRBJ2-5; 7 bases agree with TRBD1. CDR1 is SGHVS, CDR2 FQNEAQ, per germline. The CDR3 loop spans 15 amino acids. The CDR3 loop is CASSLEIRGSKTQCF. The DNA of the CDR3 is TGTGCCAGCAGCTTAGAAATCAGGGGGTCAAAGACCCAGTGCTTC. The full variable domain, rest sourced from reference TRBV7-8 and TRBJ2-5, is GAGVSQSPRYKVAKRGQDVALRCDPISGHVSLFWYQQALGQGPEFLTYFQNEAQLDKSGLPSDRFFAERPEGSVSTLKIQRTQQEDSAVYLCASSLEIRGSKTQCFGPGTRLLVL.

This clonotype was seen repeatedly, ten times or more. The V call is TRBV20-1, the J call TRBJ2-3, with D unresolved. Germline loops: CDR1 DFQATT, CDR2 SNEGSKA (reference sequence). The ends were cut back, 3 bases at V and 2 bases at J, with 9 bases in the middle. The CDR3 contains 13 residues. CDR3 sequence (DNA): TGCAGTGCTAGCGGAGCCTTCACAGATACGCAGTATTTT. Translating gives CSASGAFTDTQYF.

This clonotype was counted between two and nine times. The chain couples TRBV2 to TRBJ1-3; possible D gene TRBD1, 5 bases. Germline lookup yields CDR1 SNHLY and CDR2 FYNNEI. This CDR3 has 15 residues. Trimming took 1 base from V and 0 from J, leaving 7 bases between them. The chain's CDR3 is CASSEDRPSGNTIYF. CDR3 DNA: TGTGCCAGCAGTGAAGACAGGCCCTCTGGAAACACCATATATTTT. Drawing the rest from reference TRBV2 and TRBJ1-3, the complete variable domain is EPEVTQTPSHQVTQMGQEVILRCVPISNHLYFYWYRQILGQKVEFLVSFYNNEISEKSEIFDDQFSVERPDGSNFTLKIRSTKLEDSAMYFCASSEDRPSGNTIYFGEGSWLTVV.

This clonotype was seen ten or more times. This chain joins TRBV7-2 and TRBJ2-5, with 7 nucleotides matching TRBD2. V gave up 5 bases and J gave up 9 bases; unmatched junction bases: 9. Germline assignment: CDR1 SGHTA and CDR2 FQGNSA. The CDR3 consists of 13 residues. CDR3 bases: TGTGCCAGCAGCCCCGTACGGGGAGGGTCCCAGTACTTC. Its protein is CASSPVRGGSQYF.

This clonotype has ten or more counts. The rearrangement joins TRBV7-2 to TRBJ1-1, with D uncertain. Germline-derived CDR1 and CDR2 are SGHTA and FQGNSA. Trimming removed 7 bases at V and 3 bases at J, with 12 bases between. The CDR3 is 13 amino acids. CDR3 bases: TGTGCCAGCATGATCTCCCGGGACACTGAAGCTTTCTTT. This translates into CASMISRDTEAFF.

This clonotype appeared many times. The chain recombines TRBV27 with TRBJ2-3; 7 bases match TRBD1. The CDR3 is 14 residues long. Germline V gene data show CDR1 as MNHEY and CDR2 as SMNVEV (reference sequence). Germline trimming cut 5 bases from V and 2 bases from J; bases unmatched to any gene: 4. The CDR3 region is CASSPTGITDTQYF. The CDR3 nucleotides are TGTGCCAGCAGTCCGACAGGGATCACAGATACGCAGTATTTT.

Within the sample, this clonotype is medium-sized. J is TRBJ2-6 and V is TRBV4-1, with 7 bases that match TRBD1. The germline V gene encodes CDR1 MGHRA and CDR2 YSYEKL. V shed 0 bases, J shed 3 bases, and the junction held 11 bases outside the gene matches. The CDR3 is 19 amino acids. The CDR3, as DNA: TGCGCCAGCAGCCAAGATGTAGGGGGCATTGGATTTGGGGCCAACGTCCTGACTTTC. This encodes CASSQDVGGIGFGANVLTF.

This clonotype was seen repeatedly, ten times or more. This chain uses TRBV6-1 with TRBJ2-5; D gene unclear. Germline loops: CDR1 MNHNS, CDR2 SASEGT. CDR3 size: 15 residues. Trimming removed 0 bases at V and 5 bases at J, with 13 bases between. The CDR3 DNA reads TGTGCCAGCAGTGAAGCGCTTTTAATGGGGGAGACCCAGTACTTC. This encodes CASSEALLMGETQYF.

In its sample, this clonotype was seen a few times. Sequence at one end of the junction differs from germline and may be a read error. The chain employs TRBV29-1 and TRBJ2-3; D uncertain. Looked up from germline, CDR1 is SQVTM and CDR2 is ANQGSEA. The CDR3 spans 11 residues. The CDR3 spells CSVEELEGQYF. CDR3 in DNA: TGCAGCGTGGAAGAACTGGAAGGGCAGTATTTT.

In this sample, this clonotype turned up many times. The gene calls are TRBV13 and TRBJ2-1, with 7 bases aligning to TRBD2. CDR3 size: 15 residues. The germline gives CDR1 PRHDT, CDR2 FYEKMQ (reference sequence). The junction had 12 bases not matched to a gene; V was cut back by 5 bases and J by 8 bases. CDR3 DNA: TGTGCCAGCAGCCCTAAACTAGCGCCGAGGGATGAGCAGTTCTTC. Translated, it gives CASSPKLAPRDEQFF.

This clonotype was recorded many times. At one of its ends the junction is not consistent with the germline gene, which may arise from a read error. V gene TRBV7-7 combines with J gene TRBJ2-1; TRBD1 is a possible D gene (5 bases). This CDR3 contains 16 residues. From germline, CDR1 is SSHAT and CDR2 FNYEAQ (reference sequence). CDR3 DNA sequence: TGTGCTAGCAGCCCCGAACGACCAGGGTACTACAATGAGCAGTTCTTC. Its protein is CASSPERPGYYNEQFF.

This clonotype appeared many times. The junction departs from the called germline gene at one end, perhaps through a read error. CDR3 sequence reads: CASSLVEGAEAFF. CDR3 coding DNA: TGTGCTAGCAGCTTAGTGGAGGGTGCTGAAGCTTTCTTT. This chain connects TRBV7-7 to TRBJ1-1, with D hard to call. This CDR3 region has 13 residues. Germline V gene sequence: CDR1 SSHAT, CDR2 FNYEAQ (reference sequence).

There are many counts of this clonotype. The chain joins TRBV11-2 to TRBJ2-1; D unclear. V gave up 2 bases and J gave up 2 bases, with 10 bases separating them. Per the germline V gene, CDR1 is SGHAT and CDR2 is FQNNGV. The CDR3 has 15 residues. CDR3 region: CASSLSSQTYNEQFF. The CDR3 DNA reads as TGTGCCAGCAGCTTATCTTCGCAAACCTACAATGAGCAGTTCTTC.

The V and J genes are TRBV7-9 and TRBJ2-3, with D unclear. The V end lost 1 base, the J end lost 2 bases, and 10 bases lay between the germline ends. Per the germline V gene, CDR1 is SEHNR and CDR2 is FQNEAQ (reference sequence). There are 15 residues in the CDR3. The DNA of the CDR3 is TGTGCCAGCAGCTTAGACGAGCCCTCCACAGATACGCAGTATTTT. This codes for CASSLDEPSTDTQYF.

Ten or more counts support this clonotype. This chain connects TRBV5-1 to TRBJ2-2, with 7 nucleotides matching TRBD1. Germline V gene sequence: CDR1 SGHRS, CDR2 YFSETQ. The length of the CDR3 is 14 residues. After removal of 6 bases from V and 4 bases from J, the junction contained 6 bases not matched to a gene. The CDR3 protein is CASIEGASTGELFF. The CDR3 bases are TGCGCCAGCATAGAGGGGGCGAGCACCGGGGAGCTGTTTTTT.